Listed below are T cell receptor beta chains from one sample, sequenced in a study of cytomegalovirus exposure and HLA in healthy donors. Profiled with immunoSEQ multiplex PCR; TCRdb holds only in-frame clones, not every one. The sample records more than 85,000 clones, about 74% being singletons. Sequencing was carried out using PBMCs. Receptor source: a woman aged 18-29 years in good health and CMV-seropositive. Both conserved end residues are part of each CDR3. A D gene is named only where the DNA matches it firmly. Part of the rows lack a size; the others show once, few, many or a class for expanded clones.

TRBJ2-1	TRBV27	-	few	CASSLGTFNEQFF	TGTGCCAGCAGTTTAGGCACATTCAATGAGCAGTTCTTC
TRBJ1-5	TRBV21-1	-	-	CASLDRMNSNQPQHF	TGTGCCAGCCTGGACAGGATGAATAGCAATCAGCCCCAGCATTTT
TRBJ1-4	TRBV5-1	TRBD1	-	CASSGDSFNEKLFF	TGCGCCAGCAGCGGGGACAGCTTTAATGAAAAACTGTTTTTT
TRBJ1-5	TRBV7-2	TRBD1	-	CASSYGTGYQPQHF	TGTGCCAGCAGCTACGGGACAGGGTATCAGCCCCAGCATTTT
TRBJ2-5	TRBV6-5	-	-	CASSYSRLLEETQYF	TGTGCCAGCAGTTACTCCCGACTCCTAGAAGAGACCCAGTACTTC
TRBJ2-3	TRBV2	TRBD2	-	CASLPGLAGVTDTQYF	TGTGCCAGCCTTCCGGGGCTAGCGGGAGTCACAGATACGCAGTATTTT
TRBJ2-7	TRBV25-1	TRBD2	few	CASGGAYEQYF	TGTGCCAGCGGGGGGGCCTACGAGCAGTACTTC
TRBJ2-3	TRBV6-5	-	many	CASSYGRGTDTQYF	TGTGCCAGCAGTTACGGCCGGGGTACAGATACGCAGTATTTT
TRBJ2-2	TRBV7-3	TRBD2	-	CASSLTASGSTGELFF	TGTGCCAGCAGCTTAACTGCTAGCGGGAGCACCGGGGAGCTGTTTTTT
TRBJ1-2	TRBV5-4	TRBD1	few	CASSRTGFSGYTF	TGTGCCAGCAGCCGGACAGGCTTCAGTGGCTACACCTTC
TRBJ2-2	TRBV18	-	-	CASTPLSPGHRNTGELFF	TGTGCCAGCACACCCCTCTCTCCGGGACATCGAAACACCGGGGAGCTGTTTTTT
TRBJ2-6	TRBV4-3	-	-	CASSQDLWGGAGANVLTF	TGCGCCAGCAGCCAAGATCTTTGGGGGGGCGCTGGGGCCAACGTCCTGACTTTC
TRBJ2-3	TRBV7-9	-	-	CASSVRVPLMPDTQYF	TGTGCCAGCAGCGTCAGGGTACCTCTAATGCCAGATACGCAGTATTTT
TRBJ2-1	TRBV19	-	-	CASSTGIYNEQFF	TGTGCCAGTAGTACGGGAATATACAATGAGCAGTTCTTC
TRBJ2-7	TRBV9	-	-	CASSVVAESYEQYF	TGTGCCAGCAGCGTAGTAGCGGAAAGCTACGAGCAGTACTTC
TRBJ2-5	TRBV10-3	-	-	CAISESRGQTQETQYF	TGTGCCATCAGTGAGTCCCGTGGACAGACCCAAGAGACCCAGTACTTC
TRBJ2-3	TRBV19	-	-	CASGDFAVTDTQYF	TGTGCCAGTGGGGACTTCGCCGTCACAGATACGCAGTATTTT
TRBJ2-1	TRBV7-3	TRBD2	-	CASSSQAGSNYNEQFF	TGTGCCAGCAGCTCTCAAGCGGGAAGCAACTACAATGAGCAGTTCTTC
TRBJ1-1	TRBV11-2	TRBD1	once	CASSFRDRETFF	TGTGCCAGCAGCTTCCGGGACAGGGAAACTTTCTTT
TRBJ1-2	TRBV6-4	-	-	CASSPQGNYGYTF	TGTGCCAGCAGTCCTCAGGGCAACTATGGCTACACCTTC
TRBJ2-7	TRBV6-5	TRBD1	-	CASSYPDRDHEQYF	TGTGCCAGCAGTTACCCCGACAGGGACCACGAGCAGTACTTC
TRBJ2-5	TRBV28	TRBD1	-	CASSGTGDDIQETQYF	TGTGCCAGCAGTGGGACAGGAGACGACATCCAAGAGACCCAGTACTTC
TRBJ2-6	TRBV19	TRBD2	once	CASSRQREGLGANVLTF	TGTGCCAGTAGTAGGCAGCGGGAGGGCCTCGGGGCCAACGTCCTGACTTTC
TRBJ2-7	TRBV7-8	TRBD2	-	CASSLVGAATSVHYEQYF	TGTGCCAGCAGCTTAGTAGGGGCCGCGACTAGCGTTCACTACGAGCAGTACTTC